This T cell receptor (beta chain) was captured by sequencing in a study of cytomegalovirus exposure and HLA in healthy donors. The study, taken as a whole, reports: Immune exposure data for these donors was limited to CMV serostatus.

V was pared by 2 bases and J by 6 bases, with 10 bases between. This CDR3 comprises 14 residues. CDR1 and CDR2 from the germline V gene are MDHEN and SYDVKM. This clone came up once. As yet, its antigen is unknown. PCR employed 60 Vbeta and 13 Jbeta primers. TCRdb keeps only in-frame clones here, not all; method: immunoSEQ multiplex PCR. Of 160,000 or so clones in the sample, less than 90% are singletons; the top ten hold 1.9%. Sequencing was carried out using PBMCs. This receptor was identified in a young man in good health and CMV-seronegative. This chain links TRBV28 with TRBJ1-4; D remains ambiguous. The CDR3 loop is CASSLGGSDEKLFF. The CDR3 DNA sequence: TGTGCCAGCAGTTTAGGTGGTAGTGATGAAAAACTGTTTTTT. Combining the CDR3 with reference TRBV28 and TRBJ1-4 gives the whole variable domain DVKVTQSSRYLVKRTGEKVFLECVQDMDHENMFWYRQDPGLGLRLIYFSYDVKMKEKGDIPEGYSVSREKKERFSLILESASTNQTSMYLCASSLGGSDEKLFFGSGTQLSVL.